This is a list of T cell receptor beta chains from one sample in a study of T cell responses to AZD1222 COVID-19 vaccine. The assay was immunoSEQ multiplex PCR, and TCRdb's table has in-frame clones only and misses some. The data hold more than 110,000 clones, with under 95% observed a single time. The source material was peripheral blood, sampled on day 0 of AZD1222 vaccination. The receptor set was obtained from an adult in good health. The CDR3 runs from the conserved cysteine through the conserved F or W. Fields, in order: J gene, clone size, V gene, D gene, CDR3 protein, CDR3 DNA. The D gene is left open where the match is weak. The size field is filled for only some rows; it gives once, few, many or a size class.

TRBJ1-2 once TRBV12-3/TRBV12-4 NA CASSPDMNYGYTF TGTGCCAGCAGCCCGGACATGAACTATGGCTACACCTTC
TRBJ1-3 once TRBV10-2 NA CASSEIGVGSGNTIYF TGCGCCAGCAGTGAGATAGGGGTGGGCTCTGGAAACACCATATATTTT
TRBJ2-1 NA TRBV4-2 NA CASSQERSGARHEQFF TGTGCCAGCAGCCAAGAAAGGAGTGGGGCAAGGCATGAGCAGTTCTTC
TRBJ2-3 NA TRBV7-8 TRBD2 CASSPTSGWTDTQYF TGTGCCAGCAGCCCTACTAGCGGTTGGACAGATACGCAGTATTTT
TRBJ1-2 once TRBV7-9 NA CATEGAAGYTF TGTGCCACTGAGGGCGCAGCGGGCTACACCTTC
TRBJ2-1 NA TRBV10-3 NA CAISAGYNEQFF TGTGCCATCAGCGCAGGGTACAATGAGCAGTTCTTC
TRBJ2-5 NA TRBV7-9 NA CASSLVSGPRETQYF TGTGCCAGCAGCTTAGTTAGCGGCCCGCGGGAGACCCAGTACTTC
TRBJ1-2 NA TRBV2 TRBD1 CASGDSTLYSGYTF TGTGCCAGCGGGGACAGTACCCTGTATTCTGGCTACACCTTC
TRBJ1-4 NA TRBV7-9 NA CASSRTFETGPPTNEKLFF TGTGCCAGCAGCCGAACCTTCGAAACAGGACCCCCAACTAATGAAAAACTGTTTTTT
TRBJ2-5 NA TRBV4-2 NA CASSQDGRKQETQYF TGTGCCAGCAGCCAAGATGGCAGAAAACAAGAGACCCAGTACTTC
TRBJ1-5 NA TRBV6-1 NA CASSEQPFQPQHF TGTGCCAGCAGTGAACAACCTTTTCAGCCCCAGCATTTT
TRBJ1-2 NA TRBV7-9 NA CASRLDDYGYTF TGTGCCAGCAGGCTAGACGACTATGGCTACACCTTC
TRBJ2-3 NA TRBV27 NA CASNYPTDTQYF TGTGCCAGCAACTATCCGACAGATACGCAGTATTTT
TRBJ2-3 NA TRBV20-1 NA CSASGDTSTDTQYF TGCAGTGCTAGTGGGGATACTAGCACAGATACGCAGTATTTT
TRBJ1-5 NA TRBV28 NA CASRDSSGSWPQHF TGTGCCAGCAGGGACAGCTCGGGATCATGGCCCCAGCATTTT
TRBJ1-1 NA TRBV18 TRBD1 CASSQLRTGGVDTEAFF TGTGCCAGCTCTCAGTTGCGGACAGGGGGCGTCGACACTGAAGCTTTCTTT
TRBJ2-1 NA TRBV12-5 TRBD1 CASGFWTGGGNEQFF TGTGCTAGTGGTTTTTGGACAGGGGGAGGCAATGAGCAGTTCTTC
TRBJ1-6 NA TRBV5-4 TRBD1 CASRSGTGRNSPLHF TGTGCCAGCAGATCCGGGACAGGGCGAAATTCACCCCTCCACTTT
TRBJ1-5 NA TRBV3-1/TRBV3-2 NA CASSLSGPQWPQHF TGTGCCAGCAGCCTATCAGGTCCCCAATGGCCCCAGCATTTT
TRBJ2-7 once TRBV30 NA CAWSEGRPYEQYF TGTGCCTGGAGTGAGGGTCGGCCCTACGAGCAGTACTTC
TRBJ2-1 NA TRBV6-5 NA CASSPGRGTYNEQFF TGTGCCAGCAGCCCGGGGCGGGGTACCTACAATGAGCAGTTCTTC
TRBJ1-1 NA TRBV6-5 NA CASSPRTVDTEAFF TGTGCCAGCAGTCCCCGGACAGTGGACACTGAAGCTTTCTTT
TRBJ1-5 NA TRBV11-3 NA CASSFKEGEGNQPQHF TGTGCCAGCAGCTTCAAGGAGGGAGAGGGCAATCAGCCCCAGCATTTT
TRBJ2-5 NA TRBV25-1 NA CASSEWETQYF TGTGCCAGCAGTGAATGGGAGACCCAGTACTTC
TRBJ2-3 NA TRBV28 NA CASSPPPGVEDTQYF TGTGCCAGCAGTCCCCCCCCGGGAGTCGAAGATACGCAGTATTTT
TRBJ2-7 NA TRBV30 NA CAWKPGVRVGHEQYF TGTGCCTGGAAACCTGGGGTAAGGGTGGGCCACGAGCAGTACTTC
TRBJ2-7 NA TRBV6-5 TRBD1 CASSSRRGQGANEQYF TGTGCCAGCAGTTCCCGGCGCGGGCAGGGGGCCAACGAGCAGTACTTC
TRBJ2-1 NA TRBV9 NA CASSVEVAGEQFF TGTGCCAGCAGCGTAGAGGTAGCAGGTGAGCAGTTCTTC
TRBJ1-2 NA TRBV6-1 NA CASSESGLSRRGYTF TGTGCCAGCAGTGAATCTGGGTTATCACGGCGGGGCTACACCTTC
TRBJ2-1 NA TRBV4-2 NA CASSQVRDEQFF TGTGCCAGCAGCCAAGTTAGGGATGAGCAGTTCTTC
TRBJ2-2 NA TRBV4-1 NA CASSQVVEPNTGELFF TGCGCCAGCAGCCAAGTGGTAGAACCGAACACCGGGGAGCTGTTTTTT